This T cell receptor beta chain was captured by sequencing in a study of Ad26.COV2.S vaccination and SARS-CoV-2 variants. Study overall: In the study, Ad26.COV2.S was injected intramuscularly once, or twice 56 days apart.

Described treatment: 19 received Ad26.COV2.S at low or high dose, single or two shots; five or six received placebo; per-sample allocation not given. All samples were drawn on day 63, counting from the first vaccine or placebo injection. The CDR3 is 9 residues long. Germline CDR1 reads KGHSH; CDR2 reads LQKENI. V lost 10 bases and J 3 bases, leaving 4 bases between the germline ends. Sequenced by immunoSEQ multiplex PCR; TCRdb stores in-frame clones only, minus some. The table includes roughly 450,000 clones, approximately 92% detected once. The sequence came from a person between 18 and 65 years old who received the Ad26.COV2.S COVID-19 vaccine or a placebo. The sequences come from peripheral blood, collected in a trial of Ad26.COV2.S vaccine versus placebo. The V call is TRBV18, the J call TRBJ2-7, with no clear D. CDR3 in amino acids: CATFYEQYF. CDR3 nucleotides: TGTGCCACCTTCTACGAGCAGTACTTC.